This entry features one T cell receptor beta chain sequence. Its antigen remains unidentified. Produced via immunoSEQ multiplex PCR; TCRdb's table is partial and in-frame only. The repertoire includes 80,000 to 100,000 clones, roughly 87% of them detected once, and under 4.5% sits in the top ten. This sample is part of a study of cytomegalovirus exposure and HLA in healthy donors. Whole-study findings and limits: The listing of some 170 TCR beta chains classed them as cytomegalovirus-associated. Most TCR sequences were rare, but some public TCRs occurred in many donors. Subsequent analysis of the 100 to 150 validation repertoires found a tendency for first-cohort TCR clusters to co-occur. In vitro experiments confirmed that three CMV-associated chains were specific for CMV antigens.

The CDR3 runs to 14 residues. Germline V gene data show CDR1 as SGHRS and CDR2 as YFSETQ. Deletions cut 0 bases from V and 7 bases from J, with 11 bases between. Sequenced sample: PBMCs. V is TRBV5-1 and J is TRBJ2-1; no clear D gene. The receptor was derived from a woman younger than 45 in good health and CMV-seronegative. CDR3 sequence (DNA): TGCGCCAGCAGCTTGGCCGAGGTGATAAATGAGCAGTTCTTC. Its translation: CASSLAEVINEQFF.